The source of this T cell receptor beta chain is a study of OX40 agonist ivuxolimab in advanced cancers. Overall study context: Among those enrolled, mean age was approximately 60 years (range about 23 to 90) and about 79% were male. Three patients responded partially, comprising one with hepatocellular carcinoma and two with cutaneous melanoma. General study findings and limits: Among the least clonally expanded were partial responders at 0.1-3.0 mg/kg.

The assay was immunoSEQ multiplex PCR, and TCRdb's table has in-frame clones only and misses some. The sample includes nearly 80,000 clones, about 83% of them seen just once. A word on this clone: Its antigen is not identified.

CDR3 length: 16 residues. V dropped 3 bases and J dropped 0 bases, with 12 bases sitting between them. CDR1 and CDR2 from the germline V gene are KGHSH and LQKENI. The sequence was obtained from an adult with an advanced solid tumor such as melanoma, head and neck, liver or kidney cancer. Sequences were derived from CD4+ or CD8+ T cells sorted from blood, sampled in a trial of the OX40 agonist ivuxolimab. The chain carries TRBV18 and TRBJ2-1, with D maybe TRBD2 (5 bases). DNA of the CDR3: TGTGCCAGCTCACCTTACACCGGGATCTCCTACAATGAGCAGTTCTTC. Its protein is CASSPYTGISYNEQFF.